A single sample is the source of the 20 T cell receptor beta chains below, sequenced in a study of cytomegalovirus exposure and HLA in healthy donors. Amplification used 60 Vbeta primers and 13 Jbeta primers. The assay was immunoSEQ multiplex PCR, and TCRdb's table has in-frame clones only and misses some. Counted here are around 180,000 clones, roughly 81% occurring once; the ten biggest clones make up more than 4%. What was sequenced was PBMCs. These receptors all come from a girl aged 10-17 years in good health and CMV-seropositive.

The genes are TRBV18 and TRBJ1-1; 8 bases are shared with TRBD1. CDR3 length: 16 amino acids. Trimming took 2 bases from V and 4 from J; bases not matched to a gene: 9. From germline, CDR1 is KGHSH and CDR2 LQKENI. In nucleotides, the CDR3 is TGTGCCAGCTCACCAAACGCTCAGGGGGCTGGCACTGAAGCTTTCTTT. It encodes CASSPNAQGAGTEAFF.

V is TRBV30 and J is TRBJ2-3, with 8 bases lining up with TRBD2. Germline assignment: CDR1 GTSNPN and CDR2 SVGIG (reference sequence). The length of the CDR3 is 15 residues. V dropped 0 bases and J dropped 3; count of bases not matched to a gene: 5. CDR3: CAWSVRGGLTDTQYF. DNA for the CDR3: TGTGCCTGGAGTGTACGGGGGGGCTTGACAGATACGCAGTATTTT.

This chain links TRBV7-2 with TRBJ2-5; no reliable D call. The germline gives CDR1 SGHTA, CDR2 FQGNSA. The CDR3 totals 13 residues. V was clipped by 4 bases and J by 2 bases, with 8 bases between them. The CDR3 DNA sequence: TGTGCCAGCAGCTCCCGGGTACAAGAGACCCAGTACTTC. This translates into CASSSRVQETQYF.

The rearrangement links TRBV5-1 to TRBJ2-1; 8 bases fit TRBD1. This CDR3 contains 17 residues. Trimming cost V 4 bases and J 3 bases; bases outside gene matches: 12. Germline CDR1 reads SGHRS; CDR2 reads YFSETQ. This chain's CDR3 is CASSGYMDRAVYNEQFF. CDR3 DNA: TGCGCCAGCAGCGGCTACATGGACAGGGCAGTCTACAATGAGCAGTTCTTC.

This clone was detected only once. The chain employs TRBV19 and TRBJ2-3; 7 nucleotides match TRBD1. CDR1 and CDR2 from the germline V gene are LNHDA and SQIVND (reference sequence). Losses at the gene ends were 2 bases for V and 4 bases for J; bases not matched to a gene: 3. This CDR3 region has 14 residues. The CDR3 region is CASSIRQGSDTQYF. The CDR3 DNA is TGTGCCAGTAGTATACGACAGGGATCAGATACGCAGTATTTT.

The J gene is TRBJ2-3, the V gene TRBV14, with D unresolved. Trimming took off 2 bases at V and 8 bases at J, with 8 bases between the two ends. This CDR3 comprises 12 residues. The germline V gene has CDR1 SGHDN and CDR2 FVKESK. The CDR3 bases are TGTGCCAGCAGCCAATACAGCCCTACGCAGTATTTT. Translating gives CASSQYSPTQYF.

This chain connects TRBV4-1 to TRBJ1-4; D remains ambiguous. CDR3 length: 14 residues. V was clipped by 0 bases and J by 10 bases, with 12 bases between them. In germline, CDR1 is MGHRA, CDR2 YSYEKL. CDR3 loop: CASSQERGPGKLFF. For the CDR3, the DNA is TGCGCCAGCAGCCAAGAACGGGGTCCGGGAAAACTGTTTTTT.

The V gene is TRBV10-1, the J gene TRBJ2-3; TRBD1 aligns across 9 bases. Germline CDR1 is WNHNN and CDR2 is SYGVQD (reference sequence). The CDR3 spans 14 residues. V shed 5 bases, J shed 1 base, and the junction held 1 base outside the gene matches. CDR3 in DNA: TGCGCCAGCAGTAGGGACAGGGGCACAGATACGCAGTATTTT. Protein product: CASSRDRGTDTQYF.

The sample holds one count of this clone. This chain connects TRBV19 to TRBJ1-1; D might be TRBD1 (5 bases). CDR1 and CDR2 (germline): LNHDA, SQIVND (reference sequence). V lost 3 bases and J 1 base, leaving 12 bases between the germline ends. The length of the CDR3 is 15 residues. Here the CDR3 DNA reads TGTGCCAGTAGTATGGGGCAAGGTACGAACACTGAAGCTTTCTTT. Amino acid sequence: CASSMGQGTNTEAFF.

The DNA for the CDR3 is TGTGCCAGCAGTTTCAGACAGGGTGATCCCTATGGCTACACCTTC. It codes for CASSFRQGDPYGYTF. The chain joins TRBV27 to TRBJ1-2, with 7 bases lining up with TRBD1. Germline values: CDR1 MNHEY, CDR2 SMNVEV (reference sequence). CDR3 length: 15 residues. V was pared by 3 bases and J by 4 bases, with 8 bases of the junction left unmatched.

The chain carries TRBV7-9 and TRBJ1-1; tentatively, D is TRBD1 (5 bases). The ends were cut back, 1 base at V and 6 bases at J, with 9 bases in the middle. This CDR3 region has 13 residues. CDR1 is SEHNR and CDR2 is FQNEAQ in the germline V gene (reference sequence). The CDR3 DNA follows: TGTGCCAGCAGCTTAGGTGGGGCGGCTGAAGCTTTCTTT. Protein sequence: CASSLGGAAEAFF.

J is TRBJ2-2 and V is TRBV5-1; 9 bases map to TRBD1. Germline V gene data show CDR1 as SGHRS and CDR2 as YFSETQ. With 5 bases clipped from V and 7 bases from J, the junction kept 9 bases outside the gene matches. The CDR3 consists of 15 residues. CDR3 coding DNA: TGCGCCAGCAGTCCCGGGACAGGGTTACTCGGGGAGCTGTTTTTT. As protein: CASSPGTGLLGELFF.

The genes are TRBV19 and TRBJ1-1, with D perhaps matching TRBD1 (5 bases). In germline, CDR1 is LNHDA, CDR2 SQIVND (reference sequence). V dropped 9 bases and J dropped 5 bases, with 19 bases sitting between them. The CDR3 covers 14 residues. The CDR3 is CASLPRGGITEAFF. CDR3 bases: TGTGCCAGCCTCCCCCGCGGGGGTATTACTGAAGCTTTCTTT.

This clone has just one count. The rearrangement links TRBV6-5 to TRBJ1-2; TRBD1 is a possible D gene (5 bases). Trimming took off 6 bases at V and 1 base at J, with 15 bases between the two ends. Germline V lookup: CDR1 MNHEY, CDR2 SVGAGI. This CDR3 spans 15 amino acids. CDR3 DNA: TGTGCCAGCAGCGGAGGGGCAGTGATTAACTATGGCTACACCTTC. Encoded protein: CASSGGAVINYGYTF.

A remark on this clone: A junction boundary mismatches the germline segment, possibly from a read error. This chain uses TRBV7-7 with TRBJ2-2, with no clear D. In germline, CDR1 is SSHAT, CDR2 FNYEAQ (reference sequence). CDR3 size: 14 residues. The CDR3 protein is CASSFNRNTGELFF. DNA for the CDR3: TGTGCTAGCAGCTTTAATCGGAACACCGGGGAGCTGTTTTTT.

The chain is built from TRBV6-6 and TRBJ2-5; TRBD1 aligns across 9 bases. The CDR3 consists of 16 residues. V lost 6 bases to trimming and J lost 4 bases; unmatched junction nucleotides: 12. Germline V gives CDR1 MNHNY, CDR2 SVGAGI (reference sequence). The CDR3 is CASSPDRGFPSETQYF. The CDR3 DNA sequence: TGTGCCAGCAGCCCGGACAGGGGATTCCCTTCAGAGACCCAGTACTTC.

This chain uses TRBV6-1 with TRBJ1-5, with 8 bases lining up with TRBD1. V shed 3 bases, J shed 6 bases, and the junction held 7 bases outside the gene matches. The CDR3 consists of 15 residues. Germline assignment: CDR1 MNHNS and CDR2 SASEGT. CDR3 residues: CASSEGRGRTQPQHF. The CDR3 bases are TGTGCCAGCAGTGAGGGCAGGGGGCGTACTCAGCCCCAGCATTTT.

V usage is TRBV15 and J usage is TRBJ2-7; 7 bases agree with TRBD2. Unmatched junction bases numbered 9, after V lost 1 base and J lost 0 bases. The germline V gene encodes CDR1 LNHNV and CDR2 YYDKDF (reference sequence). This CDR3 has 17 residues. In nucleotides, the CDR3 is TGTGCCACCAGCAGAGTTCGGGATCCGGGGGGCTCCTACGAGCAGTACTTC. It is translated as CATSRVRDPGGSYEQYF.

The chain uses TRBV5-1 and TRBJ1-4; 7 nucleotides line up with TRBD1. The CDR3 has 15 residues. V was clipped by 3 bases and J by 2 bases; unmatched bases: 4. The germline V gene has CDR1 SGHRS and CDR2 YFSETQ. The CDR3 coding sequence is TGCGCCAGCAGCTCTCAAGGGGGCACTAATGAAAAACTGTTTTTT. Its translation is CASSSQGGTNEKLFF.

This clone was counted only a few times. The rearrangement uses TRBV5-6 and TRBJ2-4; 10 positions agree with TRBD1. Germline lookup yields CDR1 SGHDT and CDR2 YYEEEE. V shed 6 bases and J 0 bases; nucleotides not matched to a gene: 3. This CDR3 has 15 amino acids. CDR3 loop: CASTGQGVAKNIQYF. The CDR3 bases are TGTGCCAGCACAGGACAGGGGGTAGCCAAAAACATTCAGTACTTC.